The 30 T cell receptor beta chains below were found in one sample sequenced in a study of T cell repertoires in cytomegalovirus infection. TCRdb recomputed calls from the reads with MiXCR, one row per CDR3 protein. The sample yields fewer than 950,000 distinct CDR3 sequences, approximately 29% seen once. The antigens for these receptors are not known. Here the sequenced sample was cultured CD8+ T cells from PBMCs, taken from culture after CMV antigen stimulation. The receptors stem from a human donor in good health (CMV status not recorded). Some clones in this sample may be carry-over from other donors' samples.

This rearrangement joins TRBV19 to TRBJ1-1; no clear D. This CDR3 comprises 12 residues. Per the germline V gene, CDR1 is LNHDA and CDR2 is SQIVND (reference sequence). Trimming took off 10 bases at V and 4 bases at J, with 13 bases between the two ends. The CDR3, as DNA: TGTGCCACCTCGCGCTGGGGCACTGAAGCTTTCTTT. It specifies CATSRWGTEAFF.

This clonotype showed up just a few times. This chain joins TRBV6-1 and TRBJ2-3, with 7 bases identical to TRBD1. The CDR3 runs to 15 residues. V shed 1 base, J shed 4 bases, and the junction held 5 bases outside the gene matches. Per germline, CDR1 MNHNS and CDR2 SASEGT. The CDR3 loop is CASSEVTGSADTQYF. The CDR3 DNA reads TGTGCCAGCAGTGAAGTGACAGGGAGCGCAGATACGCAGTATTTT.

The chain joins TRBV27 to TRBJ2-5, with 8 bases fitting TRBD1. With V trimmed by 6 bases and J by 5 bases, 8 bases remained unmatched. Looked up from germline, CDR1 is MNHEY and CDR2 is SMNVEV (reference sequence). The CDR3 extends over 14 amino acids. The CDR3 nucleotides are TGTGCCAGCAGAGCCCTGGACAGGGAGGAGACCCAGTACTTC. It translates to CASRALDREETQYF.

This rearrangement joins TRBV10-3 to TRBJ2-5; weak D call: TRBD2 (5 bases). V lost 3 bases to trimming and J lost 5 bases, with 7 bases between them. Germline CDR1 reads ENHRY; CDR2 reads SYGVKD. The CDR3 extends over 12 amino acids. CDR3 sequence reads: CAISDPGETQYF. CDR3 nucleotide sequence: TGTGCCATCAGTGATCCGGGGGAGACCCAGTACTTC.

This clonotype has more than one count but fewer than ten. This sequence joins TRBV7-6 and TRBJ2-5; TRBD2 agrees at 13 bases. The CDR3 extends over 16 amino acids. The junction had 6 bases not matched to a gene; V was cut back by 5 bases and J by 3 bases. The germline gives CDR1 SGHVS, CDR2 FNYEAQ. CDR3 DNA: TGTGCCAGCAGCACCCCCGGGACTAGCGGGGAAGAGACCCAGTACTTC. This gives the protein CASSTPGTSGEETQYF.

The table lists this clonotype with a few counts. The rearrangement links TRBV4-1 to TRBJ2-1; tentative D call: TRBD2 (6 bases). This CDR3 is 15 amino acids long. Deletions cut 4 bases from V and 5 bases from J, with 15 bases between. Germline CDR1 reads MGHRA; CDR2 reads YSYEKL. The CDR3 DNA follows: TGCGCCAGCAGCCTCCCAGGAGGGCCTCACAATGAGCAGTTCTTC. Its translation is CASSLPGGPHNEQFF.

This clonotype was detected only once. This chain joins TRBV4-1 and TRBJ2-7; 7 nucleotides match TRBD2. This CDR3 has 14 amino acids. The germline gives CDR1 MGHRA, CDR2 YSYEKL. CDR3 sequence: CASRQGSGPYEQYV. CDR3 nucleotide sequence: TGCGCCAGCAGACAAGGTAGCGGGCCCTACGAGCAGTACGTC.

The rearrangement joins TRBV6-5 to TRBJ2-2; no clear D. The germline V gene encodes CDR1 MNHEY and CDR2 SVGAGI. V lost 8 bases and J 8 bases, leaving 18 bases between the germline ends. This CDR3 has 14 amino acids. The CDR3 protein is CASYLPSSSGELFF. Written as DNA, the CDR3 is TGTGCCAGCTATTTGCCATCTTCCTCTGGGGAGCTGTTTTTT.

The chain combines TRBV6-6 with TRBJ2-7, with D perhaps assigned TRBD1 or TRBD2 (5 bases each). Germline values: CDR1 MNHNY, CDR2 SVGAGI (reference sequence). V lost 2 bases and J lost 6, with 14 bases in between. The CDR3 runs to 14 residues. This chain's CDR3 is CASSYTRGRSEQYV. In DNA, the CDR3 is TGTGCCAGCAGTTACACGAGGGGACGGAGCGAGCAGTACGTC.

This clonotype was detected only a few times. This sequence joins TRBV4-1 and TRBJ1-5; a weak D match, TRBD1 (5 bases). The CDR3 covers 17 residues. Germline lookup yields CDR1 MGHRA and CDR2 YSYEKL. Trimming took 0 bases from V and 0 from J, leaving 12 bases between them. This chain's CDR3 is CASSQDPQAYSNQPQHF. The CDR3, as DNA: TGCGCCAGCAGCCAAGACCCACAGGCATATAGCAATCAGCCCCAGCATTTT.

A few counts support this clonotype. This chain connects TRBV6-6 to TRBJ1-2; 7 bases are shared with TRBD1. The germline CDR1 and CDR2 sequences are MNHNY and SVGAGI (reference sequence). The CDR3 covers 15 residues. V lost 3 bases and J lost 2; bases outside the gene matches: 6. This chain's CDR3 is CASSYRDSLNYGYTF. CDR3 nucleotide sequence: TGTGCCAGCAGTTATCGGGACAGCCTCAACTATGGCTACACCTTC.

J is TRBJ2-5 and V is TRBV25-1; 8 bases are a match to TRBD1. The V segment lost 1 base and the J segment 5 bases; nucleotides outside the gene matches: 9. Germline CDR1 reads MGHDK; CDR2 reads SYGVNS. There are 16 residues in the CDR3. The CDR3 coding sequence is TGTGCCAGCAGTGAATGGAGGACAGGGATCGGGGAGACCCAGTACTTC. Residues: CASSEWRTGIGETQYF.

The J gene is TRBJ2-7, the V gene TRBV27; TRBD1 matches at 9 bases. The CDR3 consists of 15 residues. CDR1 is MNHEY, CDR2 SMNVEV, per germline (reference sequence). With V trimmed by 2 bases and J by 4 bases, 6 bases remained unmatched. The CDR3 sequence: CASSLLGTGRYEQYF. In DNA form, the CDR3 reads TGTGCCAGCAGTTTACTAGGGACAGGGAGGTACGAGCAGTACTTC.

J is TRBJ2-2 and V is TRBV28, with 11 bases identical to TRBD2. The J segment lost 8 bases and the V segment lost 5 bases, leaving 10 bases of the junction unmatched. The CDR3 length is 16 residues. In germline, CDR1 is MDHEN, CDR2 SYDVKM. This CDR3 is CASSAQLAGEAGELFF. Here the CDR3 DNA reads TGTGCCAGCAGTGCCCAACTAGCGGGGGAGGCGGGGGAGCTGTTTTTT.

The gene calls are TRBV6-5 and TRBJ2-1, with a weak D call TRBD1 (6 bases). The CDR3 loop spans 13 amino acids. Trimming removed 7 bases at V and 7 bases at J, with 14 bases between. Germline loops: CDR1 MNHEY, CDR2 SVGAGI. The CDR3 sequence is CASTLNTGNEQFF. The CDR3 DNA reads TGTGCCAGCACCCTAAACACAGGGAATGAGCAGTTCTTC.

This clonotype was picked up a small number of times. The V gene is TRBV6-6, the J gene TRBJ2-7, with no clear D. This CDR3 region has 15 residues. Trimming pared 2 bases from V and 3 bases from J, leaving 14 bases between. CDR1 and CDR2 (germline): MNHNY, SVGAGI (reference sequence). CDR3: CASSYGDLVNYEQYV. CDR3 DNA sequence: TGTGCCAGCAGTTACGGCGACCTCGTTAACTACGAGCAGTACGTC.

The DNA for the CDR3 is TGTGCCAGCAGCTCTGGACTAGTGGGGGGGCGGAGCACAGATACGCAGTATTTT. It is translated as CASSSGLVGGRSTDTQYF. V and J are TRBV7-2 and TRBJ2-3, with a possible D match to TRBD2 (7 bases). This CDR3 is 18 amino acids long. The germline gives CDR1 SGHTA, CDR2 FQGNSA. Trimming removed 4 bases from V and 0 bases from J, with 20 bases in between.

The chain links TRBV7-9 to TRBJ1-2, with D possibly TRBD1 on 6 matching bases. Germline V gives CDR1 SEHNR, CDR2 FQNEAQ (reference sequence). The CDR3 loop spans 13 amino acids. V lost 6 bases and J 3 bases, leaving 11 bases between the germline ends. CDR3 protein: CASSNQGYYGYTF. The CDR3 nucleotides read TGTGCCAGCAGTAACCAGGGGTACTATGGCTACACCTTC.

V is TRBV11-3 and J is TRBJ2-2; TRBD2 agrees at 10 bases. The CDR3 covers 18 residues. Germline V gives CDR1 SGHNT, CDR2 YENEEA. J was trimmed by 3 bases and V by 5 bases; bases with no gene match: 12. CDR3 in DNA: TGTGCCAGCAGCCCCAGGACTAGCGGTGGCTCGGACACCGGGGAGCTGTTTTTT. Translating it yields CASSPRTSGGSDTGELFF.

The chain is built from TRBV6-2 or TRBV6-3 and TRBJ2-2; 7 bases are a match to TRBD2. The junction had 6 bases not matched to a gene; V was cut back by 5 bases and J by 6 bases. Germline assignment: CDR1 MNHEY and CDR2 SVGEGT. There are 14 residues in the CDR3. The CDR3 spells CASSLTSPAGELFF. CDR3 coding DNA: TGTGCCAGCAGTCTGACTAGCCCAGCCGGGGAGCTGTTTTTT.

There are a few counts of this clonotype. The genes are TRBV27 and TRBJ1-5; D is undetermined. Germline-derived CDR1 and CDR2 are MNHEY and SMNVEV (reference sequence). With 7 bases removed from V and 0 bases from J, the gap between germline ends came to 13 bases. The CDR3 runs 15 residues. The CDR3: CASTPTGFSNQPQHF. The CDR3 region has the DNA TGTGCCAGCACCCCCACGGGCTTTAGCAATCAGCCCCAGCATTTT.

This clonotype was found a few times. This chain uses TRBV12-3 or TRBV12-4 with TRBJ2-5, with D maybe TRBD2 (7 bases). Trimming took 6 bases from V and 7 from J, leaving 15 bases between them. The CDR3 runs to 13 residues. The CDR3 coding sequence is TGTGCCAGCAGCGGAGGGGAGGGGGGGACCCAGTACTTC. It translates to CASSGGEGGTQYF.

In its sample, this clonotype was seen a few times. The CDR3 sequence is CAISESLAGDTDTQYF. The CDR3 coding sequence is TGTGCCATCAGTGAGTCGTTAGCGGGGGATACAGATACGCAGTATTTT. V is TRBV10-3 and J is TRBJ2-3; 9 nucleotides line up with TRBD2. CDR1 and CDR2 (germline): ENHRY, SYGVKD. This CDR3 contains 16 residues. After removal of 0 bases from V and 3 bases from J, the junction contained 4 bases not matched to a gene.

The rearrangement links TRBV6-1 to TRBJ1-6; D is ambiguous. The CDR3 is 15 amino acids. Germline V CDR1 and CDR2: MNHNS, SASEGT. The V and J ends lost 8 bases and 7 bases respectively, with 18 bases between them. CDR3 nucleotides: TGTGCCAGCCTCCCGGCTGGGAACTCAAATTCACCCCTCCACTTT. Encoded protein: CASLPAGNSNSPLHF.

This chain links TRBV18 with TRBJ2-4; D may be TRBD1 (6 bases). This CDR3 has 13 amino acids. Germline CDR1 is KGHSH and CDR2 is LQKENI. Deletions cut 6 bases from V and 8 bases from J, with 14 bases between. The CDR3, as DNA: TGTGCCAGCTCCAAACAGGGCCGAGACATTCAGTACTTC. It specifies CASSKQGRDIQYF.

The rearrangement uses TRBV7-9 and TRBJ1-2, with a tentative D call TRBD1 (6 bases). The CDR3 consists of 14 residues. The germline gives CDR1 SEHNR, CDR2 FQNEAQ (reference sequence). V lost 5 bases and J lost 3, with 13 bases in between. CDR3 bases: TGTGCCAGCAGCGGGGGACACGGAGACTATGGCTACACCTTC. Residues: CASSGGHGDYGYTF. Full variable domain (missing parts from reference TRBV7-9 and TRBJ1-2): DTGVSQNPRHKITKRGQNVTFRCDPISEHNRLYWYRQTLGQGPEFLTYFQNEAQLEKSRLLSDRFSAERPKGSFSTLEIQRTEQGDSAMYLCASSGGHGDYGYTFGSGTRLTVV.

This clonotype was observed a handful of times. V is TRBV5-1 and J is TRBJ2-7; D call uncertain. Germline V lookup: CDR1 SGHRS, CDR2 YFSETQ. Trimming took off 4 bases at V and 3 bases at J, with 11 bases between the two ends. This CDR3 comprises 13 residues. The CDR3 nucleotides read TGCGCCAGCAGCGGGGATGACGGCTACGAGCAGTACGTC. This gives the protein CASSGDDGYEQYV.

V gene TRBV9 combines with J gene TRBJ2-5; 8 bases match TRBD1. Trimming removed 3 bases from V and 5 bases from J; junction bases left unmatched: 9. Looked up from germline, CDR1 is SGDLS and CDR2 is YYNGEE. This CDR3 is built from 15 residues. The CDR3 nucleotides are TGTGCCAGCAGCGCTTTTGACAGGGGATCGGAGACCCAGTACTTC. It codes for CASSAFDRGSETQYF. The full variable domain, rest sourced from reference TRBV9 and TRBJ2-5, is DSGVTQTPKHLITATGQRVTLRCSPRSGDLSVYWYQQSLDQGLQFLIQYYNGEERAKGNILERFSAQQFPDLHSELNLSSLELGDSALYFCASSAFDRGSETQYFGPGTRLLVL.

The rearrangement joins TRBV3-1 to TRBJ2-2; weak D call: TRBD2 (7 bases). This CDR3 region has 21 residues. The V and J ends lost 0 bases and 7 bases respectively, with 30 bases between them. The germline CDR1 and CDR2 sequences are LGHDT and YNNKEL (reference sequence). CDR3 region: CASSQEGWRFARGGAVGELFF. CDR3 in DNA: TGTGCCAGCAGCCAAGAAGGCTGGCGTTTCGCCCGAGGGGGGGCAGTCGGGGAGCTGTTTTTT.

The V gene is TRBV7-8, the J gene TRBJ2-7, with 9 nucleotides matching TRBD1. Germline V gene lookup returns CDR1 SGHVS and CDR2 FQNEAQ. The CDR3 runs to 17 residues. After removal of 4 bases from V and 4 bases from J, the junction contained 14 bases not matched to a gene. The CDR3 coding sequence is TGTGCCAGCAGCTACGGTGGGATTGAACAGGGGGCTTACGAGCAGTACGTC. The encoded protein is CASSYGGIEQGAYEQYV.